This T cell receptor beta chain was retrieved from a study of blood T cells in healthy people across ages (dated by TCRdb to between 2014 and 2016). Broadly, across the study: In model experiments, roughly one uniquely barcoded TCR beta cDNA molecule per two T cells was captured by template switching. Four age groups were formed from the donors: young (average approximately 17 years), middle-aged (roughly 38), aged (about 68) and long-lived (less than 85). Using deep sequencing normalized with unique cDNA molecular identifiers, the study measured how TCR beta repertoire diversity changes with age. For two donors (one aged 18 to 30 and one aged 80 or older), the study analyzed two additional independent replicas of 1 million unique cDNA reads from the same blood draw.

Taken from cysteine to phenylalanine, the CDR3 has 13 residues. The kept DNA is CDR3 alone, 39 bases in frame from the first base. The trim is 1 base for V and 9 bases for J, with a gap of 10 bases between the germline ends. A note on this clonotype: The antigen this receptor binds is unknown. Qualities for individual bases were not recorded, and no much larger clone is one base off.

The full study reports these points: As age increased, observed TCR beta diversity per million T cells dropped in a roughly linear way, and a significant reduction was already evident by age about 40. The long-lived group showed more naive CD4+ T cells, fewer expanded clones and increased TCR diversity than the aged group, suggesting age selection. Estimates of total diversity based on one million sequenced T cells were considered lower bounds and underestimates. The CMV infection status of donors was not known, potentially confounding age-related changes in expanded clonotypes. Conclusive comparison of naive and antigen-experienced compartments was prevented by the profiling of bulk unsorted PBMCs. There was a strong correlation between observed TCR beta diversity and the percentage of naive T cells measured by flow cytometry.

Library preparation employed 5' RACE. Sequencer: Illumina HiSeq 2500. The second PCR ran for roughly 7 to 12 cycles and used a J-beta primer mix along with a sample-barcoded 5' primer. A unique molecular identifier was introduced onto each TCR beta cDNA molecule by a template-switch 5' adaptor carrying 12 random nucleotides. Each sample yielded at least 2.5 million CDR3-containing paired-end reads. The Mint cDNA synthesis kit, primed by a TRBC-specific oligonucleotide, was used to synthesize first-strand cDNA from all RNA. Following uracil-DNA glycosylase treatment, a first 18-cycle PCR with universal primers M1SS and BC2_uni_R was performed on all cDNA. On the study's bioinformatics: Each sample was normalized by randomly selecting 1 million high-quality reads, each carrying a distinct molecular identifier. Instead of being binned into consensus sequences, reads with shared molecular identifiers were discarded. CDR3 identification, clonotype clustering and error correction used MiTCR with a Q25 quality threshold and the strictest error-elimination algorithm. Lower-bound total TCR beta diversity was estimated with a nonparametric unseen species model using Euler transformation. TCRdb trimmed the raw reads at Q25, called clones with MiXCR and kept productive beta chains. CDR3 protein sequences are deduplicated, and each keeps its most common genes and DNA. The authors' filters were not applied to this entry. Present in this sample are over 500,000 distinct CDR3 sequences, roughly a quarter of which were seen just once. 3% to 4% of the sample goes to the ten largest clones.

The 35 to 40 donors, aged about 6 to 95 years, were systemically healthy Caucasian individuals from Russia. Each donor gave about 10 milliliters of peripheral blood, drawn into EDTA-treated Vacutainer tubes. Ficoll-Paque density-gradient centrifugation was used to isolate PBMCs, with at least 7 million obtained per sample. Trizol reagent was used to extract total RNA from the PBMCs, yielding at least 5 micrograms per sample. Naive CD45RAhigh/CD27high T cell percentages were measured by flow cytometry on a PBMC aliquot from every donor. These data are also associated with another study on T cells of mothers and their children. The second paper further reports: The donors were nine systemically healthy Caucasian individuals, made up of three mothers and their six children. cDNA synthesis consumed the entire amount of extracted RNA, loaded at around 1.5 ug RNA in each 15 ul reaction. In the second PCR, the M1S primer introduced both the sample barcodes and 2-4 random nucleotides. Over 8.5 million TCR beta CDR3 reads were obtained for each mother, and approximately 2.9 million reads were obtained for each child. Thymic selection similarly shapes TCR recombination output in related and unrelated pairs, with minor effect from inherited differences. Normalized repertoire overlap was always slightly but never significantly higher in related than unrelated mother-child pairs. No persistent microchimeric T cell clones were found, with a detection sensitivity of roughly 92 clones per million clonotypes. In the study, deep NGS was used to compare the TCR beta repertoires of mothers and children, and features distinguishing related mother-child pairs from unrelated individuals were sought. On average, the children were approximately 11 +/- 4 years old, while the mothers were roughly 36 +/- 4 years old. After adapter ligation with NEBNext reagents, the libraries were sequenced on Illumina HiSeq 2000 with 100+100 nt paired-end reads. Mother and child libraries were prepared a month apart and sequenced in separate runs to prevent cross-contamination. Each donor had between about 450,000 and 2,100,000 distinct TCR beta clonotypes identified. Naive TCR beta clonotypes were estimated from low-frequency clonotypes matched to each donor's FACS-determined naive share, without sorting.

The chain is encoded by TRBV12-3 or TRBV12-4 joined to TRBJ2-4; the D gene may be TRBD1 or TRBD2, since each aligns over 5 bases. The sample consisted of blood. This receptor was identified in a boy under 10 years old in good health. CDR3 region: CASSLGGEPIQYF. The sequence in DNA is TGTGCCAGCAGTTTAGGAGGGGAACCCATTCAGTACTTC.